The clone carrying this T cell receptor beta chain has a handful of counts. Antigen unknown. This entry is derived from a study of T cell repertoires in cytomegalovirus infection. Study observations and caveats: Dominating the ex vivo response were HLA-C-restricted CMV-specific TCR beta clonotypes.

TCRdb reprocessed the reads via MiXCR and lists one record per CDR3 protein. The table shows fewer than 850,000 distinct CDR3 sequences, with almost 30% occurring only once. Germline V gene lookup returns CDR1 MNHEY and CDR2 SVGEGT. The CDR3 has 14 residues. V lost 7 bases to trimming and J lost 4 bases, with 16 bases between them. The specimen was cultured CD8+ T cells from PBMCs, collected from culture after CMV antigen stimulation. This sequence originates from a human donor in good health (CMV status not recorded). Some clones in this sample may be carry-over from other donors' samples. The chain uses TRBV6-2 or TRBV6-3 and TRBJ1-1; weak D call: TRBD1 (5 bases). CDR3 bases: TGTGCCAGCACCCTGGGGTGGGGACTCACTGAAGCTTTCTTT. It codes for CASTLGWGLTEAFF.